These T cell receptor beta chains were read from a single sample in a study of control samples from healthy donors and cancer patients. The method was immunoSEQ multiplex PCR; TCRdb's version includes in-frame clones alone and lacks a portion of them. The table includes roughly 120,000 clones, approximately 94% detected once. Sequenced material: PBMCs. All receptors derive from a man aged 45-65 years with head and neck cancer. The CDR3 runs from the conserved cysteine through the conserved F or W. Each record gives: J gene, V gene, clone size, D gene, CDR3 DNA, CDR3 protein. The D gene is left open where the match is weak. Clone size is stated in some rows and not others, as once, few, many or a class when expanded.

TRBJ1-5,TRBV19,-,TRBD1,TGTGCCAGTAGTATCCCGGACAGGGGGAATCAGCCCCAGCATTTT,CASSIPDRGNQPQHF
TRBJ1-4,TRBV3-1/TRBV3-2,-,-,TGTGCCAGCAGCCAAGACCAGGGTTCAGGGGAAAAACTGTTTTTT,CASSQDQGSGEKLFF
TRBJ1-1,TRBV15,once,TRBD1,TGTGCCACCAGCAGAGGGGACAGGGGGCTTGTTTTACTGTCCTACACTGAAGCTTTCTTT,CATSRGDRGLVLLSYTEAFF
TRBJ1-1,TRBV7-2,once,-,TGTGCCAGCAGCTTAAGCGAGGGAACTGAAGCTTTCTTT,CASSLSEGTEAFF
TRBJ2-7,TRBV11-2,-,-,TGTGCCAGCAGCTCGAGGGCCGGGAGCTCCTACGAGCAGTACTTC,CASSSRAGSSYEQYF
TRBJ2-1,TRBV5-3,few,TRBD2,TGTGCCAGAAGCATTACTAGCGGGGACTACAATGAGCAGTTCTTC,CARSITSGDYNEQFF
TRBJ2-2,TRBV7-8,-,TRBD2,TGTGCCATTCCCCGGGGGGACACCGGGGAGCTGTTTTTT,CAIPRGDTGELFF
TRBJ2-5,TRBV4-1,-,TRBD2,TGCGCCAGCAGCCAAGATGGGTCTAGCGGGGGAGGAGAGACCCAGTACTTC,CASSQDGSSGGGETQYF
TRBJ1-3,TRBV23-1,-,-,TGCGCCAGCAGTCGCTACATGGCTGGGGGAAACACCATATATTTT,CASSRYMAGGNTIYF
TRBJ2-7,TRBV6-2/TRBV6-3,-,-,TGTGCCAGCAGCCTGCCCGGGACAAGCTACGAGCAGTACTTC,CASSLPGTSYEQYF
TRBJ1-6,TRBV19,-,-,TGTGCCAGTAGTCCTCGTCGAAATAATTCACCCCTCCACTTT,CASSPRRNNSPLHF
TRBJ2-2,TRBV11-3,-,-,TGTGCCAGCAGCCAACCCACCGGGGAGCTGTTTTTT,CASSQPTGELFF
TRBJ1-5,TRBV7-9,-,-,TGTGCCAGCAGCCGCGGGGGGGTCGGCAATCAGCCCCAGCATTTT,CASSRGGVGNQPQHF
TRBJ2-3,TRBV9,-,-,TGTGCCAGCAGCGCTACGGGGACCACAGATACGCAGTATTTT,CASSATGTTDTQYF
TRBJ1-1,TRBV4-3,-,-,TGCGCCAGCAGCCCACGGGGAAGGAACACTGAAGCTTTCTTT,CASSPRGRNTEAFF